Below are 3 T cell receptor beta chains sequenced from a single sample in a study of T cells in Graves' hyperthyroidism and ophthalmopathy. Regions amplified from RNA transcripts were the TCR beta CDR3 regions. The HTBI primer set served for first-round RT-PCR of the TCR CDR3. A single record per CDR3 protein comes from TCRdb applying MiXCR to the multiplex PCR reads. Among about 400,000 distinct CDR3 sequences, approximately 15% were seen once, and the ten largest hold 32%. What was sequenced was blood. The receptors stem from a young woman with Graves' hyperthyroidism.

In its sample, this clonotype was seen many times. This chain joins TRBV9 and TRBJ1-1; D is unclear. The V end lost 2 bases, the J end lost 1 base, and 6 bases lay between the germline ends. The CDR3 totals 13 residues. Germline loops: CDR1 SGDLS, CDR2 YYNGEE. The CDR3 nucleotides are TGTGCCAGCAGCGTCAAGTCGAACACTGAAGCTTTCTTT. Translation: CASSVKSNTEAFF. The full variable domain, completed using reference TRBV9 and TRBJ1-1, is DSGVTQTPKHLITATGQRVTLRCSPRSGDLSVYWYQQSLDQGLQFLIQYYNGEERAKGNILERFSAQQFPDLHSELNLSSLELGDSALYFCASSVKSNTEAFFGQGTRLTVV.

This clonotype showed up many times. The V call is TRBV5-1, the J call TRBJ2-1, with TRBD2 matching 9 bases. The CDR3 totals 17 residues. V shed 2 bases and J 2 bases; nucleotides not matched to a gene: 8. Germline V gene lookup returns CDR1 SGHRS and CDR2 YFSETQ. The CDR3 region has the DNA TGCGCCAGCAGCTTTGACCCGCTAGCGGGAACCTACAATGAGCAGTTCTTC. It codes for CASSFDPLAGTYNEQFF.

With regard to this clonotype: This may be a read error, as it is one base from a much larger clone. The chain combines TRBV30 with TRBJ2-1, with 11 bases that match TRBD2. CDR3 length: 14 residues. The V and J ends lost 0 bases and 9 bases, in that order; junction bases with no gene match: 4. CDR1 and CDR2 (germline): GTSNPN, SVGIG (reference sequence). The chain's CDR3 is CAWSVLAGVIEQFF. CDR3 DNA: TGTGCCTGGAGTGTACTAGCGGGAGTGATTGAGCAGTTCTTC.